This TCR beta chain was observed in a study of molecular identifiers for immune sequencing clone quantification. Study outcomes and limitations: Detectable among approximately 930,000 naive cells, according to reports, was Jurkat TCR RNA spiked in from one cell.

As CD8+CD4-CCR7+CD45RA+ cells, naive CD8 T cells were sorted. This clonotype has just a few counts. Its target is unknown. Each CDR3 protein is one row after TCRdb ran MiXCR on the PCR reads. The sample shows about half a million distinct CDR3 sequences, about 21% of them seen only once. The germline V gene has CDR1 LNHDA and CDR2 SQIVND (reference sequence). After removal of 4 bases from V and 1 base from J, the junction contained 6 bases not matched to a gene. This CDR3 comprises 16 residues. The source is a human donor in good health. Some libraries in this study had Jurkat cell RNA spiked in. The chain joins TRBV19 to TRBJ1-2; 10 bases match TRBD1. The sequenced sample was naive CD8+ T cells from blood, with Jurkat cell RNA spiked in. As for subset: FACS-sorted CD8+CD4-CCR7+CD45RA+ naive T cells. This chain's CDR3 is CASSNRDRGINYGYTF. The CDR3 nucleotides read TGTGCCAGTAGTAACCGGGACAGGGGAATTAACTATGGCTACACCTTC.